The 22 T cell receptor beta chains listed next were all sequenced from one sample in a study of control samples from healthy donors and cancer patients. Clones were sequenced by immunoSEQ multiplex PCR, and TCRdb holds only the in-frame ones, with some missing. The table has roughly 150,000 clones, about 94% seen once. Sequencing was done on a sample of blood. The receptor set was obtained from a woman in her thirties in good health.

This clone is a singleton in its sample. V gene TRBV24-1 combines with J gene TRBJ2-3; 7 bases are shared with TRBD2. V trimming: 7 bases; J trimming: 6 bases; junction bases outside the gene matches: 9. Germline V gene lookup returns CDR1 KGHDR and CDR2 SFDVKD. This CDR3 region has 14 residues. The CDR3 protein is CATRGTSDSDTQYF. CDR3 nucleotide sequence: TGTGCCACCAGAGGCACTAGCGATTCGGATACGCAGTATTTT.

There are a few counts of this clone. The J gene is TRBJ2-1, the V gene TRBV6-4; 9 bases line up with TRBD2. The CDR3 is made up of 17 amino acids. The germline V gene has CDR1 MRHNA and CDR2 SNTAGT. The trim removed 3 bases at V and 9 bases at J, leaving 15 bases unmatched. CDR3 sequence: CASSEGVAGAGAAEQFF. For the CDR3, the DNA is TGTGCCAGCAGTGAGGGGGTAGCGGGAGCCGGAGCTGCTGAGCAGTTCTTC.

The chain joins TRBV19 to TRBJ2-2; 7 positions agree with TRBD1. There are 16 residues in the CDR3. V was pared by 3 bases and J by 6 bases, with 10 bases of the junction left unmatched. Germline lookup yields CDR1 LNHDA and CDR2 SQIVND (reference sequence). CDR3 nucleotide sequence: TGTGCCAGTAGTATTGGGCAGGGGGTTAGGGCCGGGGAGCTGTTTTTT. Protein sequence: CASSIGQGVRAGELFF.

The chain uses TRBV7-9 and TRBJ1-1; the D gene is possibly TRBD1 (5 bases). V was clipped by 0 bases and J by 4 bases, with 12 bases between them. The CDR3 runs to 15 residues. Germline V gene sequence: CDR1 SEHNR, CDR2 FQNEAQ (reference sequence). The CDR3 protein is CASSLAGGMATEAFF. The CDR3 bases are TGTGCCAGCAGCTTAGCTGGGGGAATGGCCACTGAAGCTTTCTTT.

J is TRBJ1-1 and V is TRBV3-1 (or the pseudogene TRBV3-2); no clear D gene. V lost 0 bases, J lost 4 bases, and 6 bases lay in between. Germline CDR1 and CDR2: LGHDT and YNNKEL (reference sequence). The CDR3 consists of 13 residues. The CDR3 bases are TGTGCCAGCAGCCAAGATCACAGCACTGAAGCTTTCTTT. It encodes CASSQDHSTEAFF.

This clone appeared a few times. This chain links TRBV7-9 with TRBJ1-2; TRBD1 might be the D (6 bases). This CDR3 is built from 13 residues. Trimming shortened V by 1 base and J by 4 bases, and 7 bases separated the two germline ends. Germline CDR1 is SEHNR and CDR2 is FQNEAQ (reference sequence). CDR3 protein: CASSLGTAYGYTF. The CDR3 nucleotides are TGTGCCAGCAGCTTAGGGACAGCCTATGGCTACACCTTC.

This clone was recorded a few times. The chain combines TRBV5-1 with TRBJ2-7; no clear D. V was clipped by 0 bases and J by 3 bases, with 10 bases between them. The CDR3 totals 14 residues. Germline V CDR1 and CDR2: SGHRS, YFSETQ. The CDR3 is CASSLGHSNYEQYF. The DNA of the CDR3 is TGCGCCAGCAGCTTGGGACACTCTAACTACGAGCAGTACTTC.

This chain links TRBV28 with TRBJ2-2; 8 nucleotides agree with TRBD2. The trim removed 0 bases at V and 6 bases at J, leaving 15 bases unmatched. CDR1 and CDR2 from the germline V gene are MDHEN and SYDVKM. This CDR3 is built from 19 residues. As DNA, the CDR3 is TGTGCCAGCAGTTTATGGGACGCAAAGAGCGGGAGAGGTCCCGGGGAGCTGTTTTTT. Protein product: CASSLWDAKSGRGPGELFF.

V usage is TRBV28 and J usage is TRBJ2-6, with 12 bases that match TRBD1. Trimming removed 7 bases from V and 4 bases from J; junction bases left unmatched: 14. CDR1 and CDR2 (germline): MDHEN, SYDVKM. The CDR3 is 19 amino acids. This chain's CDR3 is CASNLKTGQGAAGANVLTF. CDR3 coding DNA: TGTGCCAGCAACCTGAAGACGGGACAGGGGGCGGCCGGGGCCAACGTCCTGACTTTC.

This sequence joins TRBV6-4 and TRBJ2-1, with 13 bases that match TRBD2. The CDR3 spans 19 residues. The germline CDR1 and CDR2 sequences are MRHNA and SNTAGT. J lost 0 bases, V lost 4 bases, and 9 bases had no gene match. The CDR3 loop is CASSATSGRSPSSYNEQFF. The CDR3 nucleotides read TGTGCCAGCAGTGCGACTAGCGGGAGGTCCCCGAGCTCCTACAATGAGCAGTTCTTC.

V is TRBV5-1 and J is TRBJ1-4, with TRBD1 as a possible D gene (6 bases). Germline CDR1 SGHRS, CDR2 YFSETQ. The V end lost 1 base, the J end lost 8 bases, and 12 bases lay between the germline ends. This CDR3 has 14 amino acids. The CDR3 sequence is CASSLTGQDEKLFF. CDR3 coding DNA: TGCGCCAGCAGCTTGACGGGACAAGACGAAAAACTGTTTTTT.

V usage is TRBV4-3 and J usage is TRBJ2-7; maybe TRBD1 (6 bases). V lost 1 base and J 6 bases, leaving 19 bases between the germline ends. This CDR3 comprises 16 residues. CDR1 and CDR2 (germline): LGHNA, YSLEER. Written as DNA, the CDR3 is TGCGCCAGCAGCCAAGGGGGGACACAGGCCCTCGCCGAGCAGTACTTC. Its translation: CASSQGGTQALAEQYF.

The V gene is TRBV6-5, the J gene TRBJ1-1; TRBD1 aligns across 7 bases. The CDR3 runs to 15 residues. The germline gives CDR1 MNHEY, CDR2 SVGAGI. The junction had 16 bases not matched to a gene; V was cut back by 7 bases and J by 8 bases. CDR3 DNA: TGTGCCAGCATTAAAAGACAGGGCGATAGGTCGGAAGCTTTCTTT. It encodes CASIKRQGDRSEAFF.

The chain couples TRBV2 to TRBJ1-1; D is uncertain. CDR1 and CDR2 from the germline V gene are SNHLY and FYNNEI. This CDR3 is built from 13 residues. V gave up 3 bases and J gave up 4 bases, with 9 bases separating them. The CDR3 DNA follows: TGTGCCAGCAGTGAGTTACCTGGCACTGAAGCTTTCTTT. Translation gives CASSELPGTEAFF.

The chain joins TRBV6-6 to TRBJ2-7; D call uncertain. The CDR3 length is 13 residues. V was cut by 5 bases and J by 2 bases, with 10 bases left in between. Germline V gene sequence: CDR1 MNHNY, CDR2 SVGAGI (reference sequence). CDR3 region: CASSTHLTYEQYF. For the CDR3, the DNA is TGTGCCAGCAGTACACATCTGACCTACGAGCAGTACTTC.

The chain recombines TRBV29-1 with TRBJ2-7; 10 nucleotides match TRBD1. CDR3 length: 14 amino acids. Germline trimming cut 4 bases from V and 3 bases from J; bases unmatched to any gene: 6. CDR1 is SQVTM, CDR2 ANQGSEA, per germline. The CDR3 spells CSVARDRGYYEQYF. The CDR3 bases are TGCAGCGTTGCCCGGGACAGGGGCTACTACGAGCAGTACTTC.

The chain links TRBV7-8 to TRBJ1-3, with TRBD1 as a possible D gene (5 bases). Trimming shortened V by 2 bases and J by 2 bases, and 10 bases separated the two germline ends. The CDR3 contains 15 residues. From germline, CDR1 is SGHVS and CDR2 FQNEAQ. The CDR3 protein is CASSLSPGTGNTIYF. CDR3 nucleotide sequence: TGTGCCAGCAGCTTAAGTCCAGGGACTGGAAACACCATATATTTT.

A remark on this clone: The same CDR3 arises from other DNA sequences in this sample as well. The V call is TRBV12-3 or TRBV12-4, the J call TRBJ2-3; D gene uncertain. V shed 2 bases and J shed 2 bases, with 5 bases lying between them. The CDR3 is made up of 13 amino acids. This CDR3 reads CASSLSATDTQYF. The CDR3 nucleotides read TGTGCCAGCAGTTTAAGTGCCACAGATACGCAGTATTTT.

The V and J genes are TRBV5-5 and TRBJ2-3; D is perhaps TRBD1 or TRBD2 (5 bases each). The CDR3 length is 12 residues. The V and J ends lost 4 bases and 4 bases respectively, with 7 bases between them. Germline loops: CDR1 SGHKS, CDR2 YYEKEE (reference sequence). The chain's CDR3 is CASSGGADTQYF. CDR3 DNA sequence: TGTGCCAGCAGCGGGGGAGCAGATACGCAGTATTTT. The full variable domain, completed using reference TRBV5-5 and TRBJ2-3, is DAGVTQSPTHLIKTRGQQVTLRCSPISGHKSVSWYQQVLGQGPQFIFQYYEKEERGRGNFPDRFSARQFPNYSSELNVNALLLGDSALYLCASSGGADTQYFGPGTRLTVL.

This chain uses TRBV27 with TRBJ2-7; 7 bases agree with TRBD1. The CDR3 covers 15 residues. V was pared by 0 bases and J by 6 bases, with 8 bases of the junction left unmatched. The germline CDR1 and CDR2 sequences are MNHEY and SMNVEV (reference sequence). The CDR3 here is CASSLSPQGRSEQYF. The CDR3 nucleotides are TGTGCCAGCAGTTTATCGCCACAGGGGCGAAGCGAGCAGTACTTC.

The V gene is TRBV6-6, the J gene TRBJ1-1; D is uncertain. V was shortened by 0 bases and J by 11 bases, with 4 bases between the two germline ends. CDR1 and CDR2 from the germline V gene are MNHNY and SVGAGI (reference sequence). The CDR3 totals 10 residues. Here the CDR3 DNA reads TGTGCCAGCAGTTACTCGCGGGCTTTCTTT. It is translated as CASSYSRAFF.

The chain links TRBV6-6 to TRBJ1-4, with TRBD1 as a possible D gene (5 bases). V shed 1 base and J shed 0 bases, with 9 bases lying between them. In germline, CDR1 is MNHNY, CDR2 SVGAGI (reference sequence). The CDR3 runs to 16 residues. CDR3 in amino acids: CASSYWATATNEKLFF. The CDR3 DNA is TGTGCCAGCAGTTACTGGGCGACAGCAACTAATGAAAAACTGTTTTTT.